One and the same sample provided the 23 T cell receptor beta chains below, sequenced in a study of OX40 agonist ivuxolimab in advanced cancers. This table comes from immunoSEQ multiplex PCR, and its TCRdb copy is limited to in-frame clones, with some not included. This sample has about 49,000 clones, with around 84% found just once. The sequenced sample was CD4+ or CD8+ T cells sorted from blood, obtained in a trial of the OX40 agonist ivuxolimab. All receptors come from an adult with an advanced solid tumor such as melanoma, head and neck, liver or kidney cancer.

This clone was picked up one time. The gene calls are TRBV5-1 and TRBJ2-2; D unclear. V lost 6 bases and J 0 bases, leaving 9 bases between the germline ends. The CDR3 extends over 14 amino acids. Germline CDR1 is SGHRS and CDR2 is YFSETQ. CDR3 in amino acids: CASTPTTNTGELFF. The CDR3 region has the DNA TGCGCCAGCACCCCGACCACGAACACCGGGGAGCTGTTTTTT.

This sequence joins TRBV19 and TRBJ2-5; D possibly corresponds to TRBD1 (6 bases). Trimming took 1 base from V and 1 from J, leaving 7 bases between them. Per germline, CDR1 LNHDA and CDR2 SQIVND (reference sequence). The CDR3 loop spans 14 amino acids. The CDR3 nucleotides read TGTGCCAGTAGTATAGGACAGGCCCAAGAGACCCAGTACTTC. Translating it yields CASSIGQAQETQYF.

The table lists this clone with a few counts. The rearrangement uses TRBV6-1 and TRBJ2-4, with TRBD2 matching over 10 bases. J was trimmed by 8 bases and V by 7 bases; bases with no gene match: 11. In germline, CDR1 is MNHNS, CDR2 SASEGT. The CDR3 runs to 15 residues. CDR3 sequence reads: CASILLAGAVDIQYF. CDR3 DNA: TGTGCCAGCATACTCCTAGCGGGAGCGGTGGACATTCAGTACTTC.

The chain employs TRBV5-5 and TRBJ2-1; D might be TRBD1 or TRBD2, each matching 6 bases. The V end lost 4 bases, the J end lost 7 bases, and 24 bases lay between the germline ends. Germline V gene data show CDR1 as SGHKS and CDR2 as YYEKEE (reference sequence). The CDR3 runs to 17 residues. CDR3 sequence: CASSPRGGGIELNEQFF. The CDR3, as DNA: TGTGCCAGCAGCCCGCGTGGAGGGGGGATTGAGCTAAATGAGCAGTTCTTC.

The chain carries TRBV23-1 and TRBJ1-5; 9 bases map to TRBD1. TRBV23-1 is an ORF, and what it does is uncertain. The CDR3 spans 20 residues. The V and J ends lost 0 bases and 5 bases, in that order; junction bases with no gene match: 17. The DNA for the CDR3 is TGCGCCAGCAGTCAATCGTCTCCCCTTAGGACAGGGGATGGTCATCAGCCCCAGCATTTT. It encodes CASSQSSPLRTGDGHQPQHF.

CDR3 bases: TGTGCCAGCAGTAAGAAAGCGGGGGGGGTTTACGAGCAGTACTTC. Translated: CASSKKAGGVYEQYF. The chain couples TRBV27 to TRBJ2-7, with TRBD2 matching over 10 bases. Germline V gene data show CDR1 as MNHEY and CDR2 as SMNVEV (reference sequence). This CDR3 is 15 amino acids long. Unmatched junction bases numbered 8, after V lost 5 bases and J lost 4 bases.

CDR3 protein: CASSVQNEQFF. The CDR3 nucleotides read TGTGCCAGCAGCGTACAGAATGAGCAGTTCTTC. This chain connects TRBV9 to TRBJ2-1; no clear D gene. Germline lookup yields CDR1 SGDLS and CDR2 YYNGEE. The CDR3 covers 11 residues. Trimming removed 1 base at V and 7 bases at J, with 3 bases between.

The chain has TRBV5-1 and TRBJ2-5, with 12 bases fitting TRBD2. CDR3 length equals 17 residues. Trimming cost V 2 bases and J 5 bases; bases outside gene matches: 10. Germline values: CDR1 SGHRS, CDR2 YFSETQ. The CDR3 region is CASSFPALAGGRETQYF. Here the CDR3 DNA reads TGCGCCAGCAGCTTCCCCGCTCTAGCGGGAGGGAGGGAGACCCAGTACTTC.

This chain connects TRBV7-2 to TRBJ2-5; 12 bases map to TRBD2. V was clipped by 1 base and J by 6 bases; unmatched bases: 3. Germline V CDR1 and CDR2: SGHTA, FQGNSA. This CDR3 has 15 residues. CDR3: CASSLGTSGMKTQYF. The CDR3 bases are TGTGCCAGCAGCTTAGGGACTAGCGGGATGAAGACCCAGTACTTC.

This clone showed up just a few times. This chain connects TRBV7-2 to TRBJ1-5, with 7 bases that match TRBD1. Per the germline V gene, CDR1 is SGHTA and CDR2 is FQGNSA. The CDR3 length is 15 residues. The V segment lost 5 bases and the J segment 6 bases; nucleotides outside the gene matches: 10. The CDR3 loop is CASSPETGTSQPQHF. For the CDR3, the DNA is TGTGCCAGCAGCCCAGAGACAGGGACGAGTCAGCCCCAGCATTTT.

This sequence joins TRBV19 and TRBJ2-7; tentative D call: TRBD1 (5 bases). The CDR3 is 14 amino acids. Trimming removed 4 bases from V and 5 bases from J, with 15 bases in between. Per germline, CDR1 LNHDA and CDR2 SQIVND (reference sequence). CDR3 in amino acids: CASSTGSKSHEQYF. The CDR3 coding sequence is TGTGCCAGTAGTACAGGGTCCAAAAGCCACGAGCAGTACTTC. The whole variable domain, remainder taken from reference TRBV19 and TRBJ2-7, is DGGITQSPKYLFRKEGQNVTLSCEQNLNHDAMYWYRQDPGQGLRLIYYSQIVNDFQKGDIAEGYSVSREKKESFPLTVTSAQKNPTAFYLCASSTGSKSHEQYFGPGTRLTVT.

This clone has a handful of counts. The chain employs TRBV7-9 and TRBJ1-4, with TRBD1 matching over 8 bases. J was trimmed by 6 bases and V by 0 bases; bases with no gene match: 3. The germline V gene encodes CDR1 SEHNR and CDR2 FQNEAQ (reference sequence). CDR3 length: 15 residues. CDR3 nucleotide sequence: TGTGCCAGCAGCTTAGCGTTGGACAGGGATGAAAAACTGTTTTTT. Its translation: CASSLALDRDEKLFF.

This clone has more than one count but fewer than ten. This rearrangement joins TRBV27 to TRBJ2-6; 7 nucleotides match TRBD2. The trim removed 1 base at V and 2 bases at J, leaving 2 bases unmatched. Per the germline V gene, CDR1 is MNHEY and CDR2 is SMNVEV (reference sequence). This CDR3 spans 16 amino acids. The chain's CDR3 is CASSLFGGTGANVLTF. The DNA for the CDR3 is TGTGCCAGCAGTTTATTCGGGGGGACTGGGGCCAACGTCCTGACTTTC.

The rearrangement links TRBV7-2 to TRBJ1-5; no firm D call. Trimming cost V 1 base and J 3 bases, with 7 bases left between them. Germline values: CDR1 SGHTA, CDR2 FQGNSA. This CDR3 contains 14 residues. The CDR3 DNA reads as TGTGCCAGCAGCTTAGGACGTCTCAATCAGCCCCAGCATTTT. This gives the protein CASSLGRLNQPQHF.

V and J are TRBV2 and TRBJ2-5, with 10 bases aligning to TRBD1. Germline assignment: CDR1 SNHLY and CDR2 FYNNEI. The CDR3 totals 16 residues. The ends lost 3 bases at V and 1 base at J; junction bases unmatched: 5. In DNA, the CDR3 is TGTGCCAGCAGTGACGGGGACAGGGGACCCCAAGAGACCCAGTACTTC. Translation gives CASSDGDRGPQETQYF.

The chain recombines TRBV5-5 with TRBJ2-7, with a possible D match to TRBD1 (6 bases). Per germline, CDR1 SGHKS and CDR2 YYEKEE (reference sequence). With 4 bases removed from V and 3 bases from J, the gap between germline ends came to 20 bases. The CDR3 totals 16 residues. Here the CDR3 DNA reads TGTGCCAGCAGCGTGGGGCCGGGACAAGGGCACTACGAGCAGTACTTC. Translated: CASSVGPGQGHYEQYF.

The chain combines TRBV7-9 with TRBJ1-3, with D uncertain. The CDR3 extends over 12 amino acids. CDR1 is SEHNR, CDR2 FQNEAQ, per germline (reference sequence). Trimming took off 1 base at V and 8 bases at J, with 6 bases between the two ends. DNA of the CDR3: TGTGCCAGCAGCTTAGTGGGAGACACCATATATTTT. Amino acid sequence: CASSLVGDTIYF.

This chain links TRBV25-1 with TRBJ2-1, with 11 nucleotides matching TRBD2. The CDR3 loop spans 14 amino acids. Germline-derived CDR1 and CDR2 are MGHDK and SYGVNS. Trimming cost V 4 bases and J 6 bases; bases outside gene matches: 2. CDR3 sequence: CASSGLAGGNEQFF. CDR3 DNA sequence: TGTGCCAGCAGTGGGCTAGCGGGAGGCAATGAGCAGTTCTTC.

The rearrangement links TRBV15 to TRBJ2-3; either TRBD1 or TRBD2 may fit D (5 bases each). This CDR3 spans 17 amino acids. V was pared by 0 bases and J by 2 bases, with 15 bases between. The germline gives CDR1 LNHNV, CDR2 YYDKDF (reference sequence). The CDR3 nucleotides are TGTGCCACCAGCAGAGATCTAGGTCCCGGGACCACAGATACGCAGTATTTT. It translates to CATSRDLGPGTTDTQYF. Full variable domain (rest looked up from reference TRBV15 and TRBJ2-3): DAMVIQNPRYQVTQFGKPVTLSCSQTLNHNVMYWYQQKSSQAPKLLFHYYDKDFNNEADTPDNFQSRRPNTSFCFLDIRSPGLGDTAMYLCATSRDLGPGTTDTQYFGPGTRLTVL.

This chain joins TRBV6-1 and TRBJ2-7; possible D gene TRBD1, 5 bases. Germline assignment: CDR1 MNHNS and CDR2 SASEGT. Trimming removed 6 bases from V and 2 bases from J, with 8 bases in between. CDR3 length equals 12 residues. The CDR3 loop is CASRDNTYEQYF. The CDR3 region has the DNA TGTGCCAGCAGGGACAATACCTACGAGCAGTACTTC.

V usage is TRBV5-1 and J usage is TRBJ2-7; 9 nucleotides match TRBD2. The ends lost 4 bases at V and 2 bases at J; junction bases unmatched: 10. The CDR3 runs 16 residues. The V gene's germline CDR1 is SGHRS and CDR2 YFSETQ. CDR3 region: CASSPKEGGRAYEQYF. CDR3 nucleotides: TGCGCCAGCAGCCCCAAGGAGGGCGGGAGGGCCTACGAGCAGTACTTC.

This clone was recorded a few times. The chain is built from TRBV9 and TRBJ2-2; D gene ambiguous. This CDR3 comprises 13 residues. Germline V CDR1 and CDR2: SGDLS, YYNGEE. V was trimmed by 0 bases and J by 8 bases, leaving 8 bases between them. CDR3 in amino acids: CASSVEPHGELFF. Here the CDR3 DNA reads TGTGCCAGCAGCGTAGAACCCCATGGGGAGCTGTTTTTT.

This clone was picked up one time. The rearrangement links TRBV9 to TRBJ2-5; 8 bases align to TRBD2. Losses at the gene ends were 1 base for V and 5 bases for J; bases not matched to a gene: 4. The germline V gene has CDR1 SGDLS and CDR2 YYNGEE. There are 14 residues in the CDR3. The CDR3: CASSVTPGGETQYF. As DNA, the CDR3 is TGTGCCAGCAGCGTAACCCCGGGAGGGGAGACCCAGTACTTC.